The 11 T cell receptor beta chains reported below all come from one sample, sequenced in a study of response to subunit inactivated influenza vaccine. TCRdb re-called the RT-PCR reads through MiXCR, storing one row per CDR3 protein. The data contain roughly 670,000 distinct CDR3 sequences, approximately 15% of them singletons. The specimen was PBMCs from blood, collected approximately 15 days before vaccination. The source of these receptors is a man between 45 and 60 years old who received an inactivated influenza vaccine.

This clonotype was counted a few times. This chain connects TRBV20-1 to TRBJ2-7; TRBD2 aligns across 7 bases. CDR1 and CDR2 from the germline V gene are DFQATT and SNEGSKA (reference sequence). V lost 7 bases and J lost 6; bases outside the gene matches: 12. The CDR3 loop spans 13 amino acids. The DNA of the CDR3 is TGCAGTGTCCCGACGGGAGGTAATCGCGAGCAGTACTTC. Translating it yields CSVPTGGNREQYF.

This clonotype was seen at least ten times. CDR3 sequence: CASSLSTSGSNEQFF. The CDR3 region has the DNA TGTGCCAGCAGCCTTTCCACTAGCGGGAGTAATGAGCAGTTCTTC. The genes are TRBV7-3 and TRBJ2-1; 11 nucleotides match TRBD2. Germline V gives CDR1 SGHTA, CDR2 FQGTGA. The CDR3 is 15 amino acids. Trimming at V came to 5 bases and at J to 7 bases, leaving 7 bases not matched to a gene. The full variable domain, rest sourced from reference TRBV7-3 and TRBJ2-1, is GAGVSQTPSNKVTEKGKYVELRCDPISGHTALYWYRQSLGQGPEFLIYFQGTGAADDSGLPNDRFFAVRPEGSVSTLKIQRTERGDSAVYLCASSLSTSGSNEQFFGPGTRLTVL.

The rearrangement joins TRBV15 to TRBJ2-1; 9 bases are shared with TRBD1. The CDR3 loop spans 14 amino acids. V shed 5 bases, J shed 10 bases, and the junction held 9 bases outside the gene matches. Germline CDR1 is LNHNV and CDR2 is YYDKDF (reference sequence). The CDR3 is CATSERTGGEEQFF. Here the CDR3 DNA reads TGTGCCACCAGCGAGCGTACAGGGGGCGAGGAGCAGTTCTTC.

CDR3 in DNA: TGTGCCAGCAGCCTTCAGGGGTCGAACACAGATACGCAGTATTTT. Protein sequence: CASSLQGSNTDTQYF. The chain is built from TRBV6-1 and TRBJ2-3, with D perhaps matching TRBD1 (6 bases). Trimming shortened V by 6 bases and J by 2 bases, and 15 bases separated the two germline ends. The CDR3 is made up of 15 amino acids. Germline V gives CDR1 MNHNS, CDR2 SASEGT.

V and J are TRBV20-1 and TRBJ2-7; D might be TRBD1 (5 bases). The CDR3 is 14 amino acids. With 3 bases removed from V and 3 bases from J, the gap between germline ends came to 15 bases. The germline V gene encodes CDR1 DFQATT and CDR2 SNEGSKA (reference sequence). The CDR3 DNA sequence: TGCAGTGCTAGTGGGGCAGGGATGGTCTACGAGCAGTACTTC. Amino acids: CSASGAGMVYEQYF.

This clonotype occurred a few times. The V and J genes are TRBV7-2 and TRBJ2-3; D possibly corresponds to TRBD2 (6 bases). The CDR3 covers 16 residues. The V gene's germline CDR1 is SGHTA and CDR2 FQGNSA. Trimming removed 2 bases from V and 0 bases from J, with 12 bases in between. CDR3 nucleotide sequence: TGTGCCAGCAGCTTATTGACTAGACCTAGCACAGATACGCAGTATTTT. This gives the protein CASSLLTRPSTDTQYF. Combining the CDR3 with reference TRBV7-2 and TRBJ2-3 gives the whole variable domain GAGVSQSPSNKVTEKGKDVELRCDPISGHTALYWYRQSLGQGLEFLIYFQGNSAPDKSGLPSDRFSAERTGGSVSTLTIQRTQQEDSAVYLCASSLLTRPSTDTQYFGPGTRLTVL.

This clonotype was observed a handful of times. The gene calls are TRBV6-2 or TRBV6-3 and TRBJ2-2, with D possibly being TRBD2 (6 bases). The CDR3 runs to 22 residues. Germline V gene data show CDR1 as MNHEY and CDR2 as SVGEGT. V gave up 3 bases and J gave up 0 bases, with 29 bases separating them. The CDR3 nucleotides read TGTGCCAGCAGTTATCACAACCTTAAGACTAGACAACGATCGTCGAACACCGGGGAGCTGTTTTTT. Translation gives CASSYHNLKTRQRSSNTGELFF.

A few counts support this clonotype. The rearrangement links TRBV7-2 to TRBJ1-4; TRBD1 might be the D (5 bases). CDR3 length: 15 amino acids. V lost 1 base to trimming and J lost 8 bases, with 14 bases between them. Germline V lookup: CDR1 SGHTA, CDR2 FQGNSA. The CDR3 sequence is CASSLGQGSREKLFF. DNA of the CDR3: TGTGCCAGCAGCTTAGGGCAGGGATCCAGAGAAAAACTGTTTTTT.

The V call is TRBV6-5, the J call TRBJ1-5; unclear D gene. The CDR3 consists of 14 residues. Trimming shortened V by 2 bases and J by 1 base, and 6 bases separated the two germline ends. Germline assignment: CDR1 MNHEY and CDR2 SVGAGI. CDR3 protein: CASSYVGSNQPQHF. The CDR3 bases are TGTGCCAGCAGTTACGTGGGAAGCAATCAGCCCCAGCATTTT.

This clonotype was found many times. The rearrangement links TRBV12-3 or TRBV12-4 to TRBJ1-2; D gene ambiguous. This CDR3 has 12 amino acids. The V end lost 3 bases, the J end lost 8 bases, and 10 bases lay between the germline ends. CDR3 loop: CASSLYLGGYTF. In DNA, the CDR3 is TGTGCCAGCAGTTTGTATCTGGGCGGCTACACCTTC.

This clonotype has a handful of counts. The chain is built from TRBV4-1 and TRBJ1-4; D gene ambiguous. Deletions cut 0 bases from V and 8 bases from J, with 19 bases between. CDR3 size: 17 residues. CDR1 and CDR2 from the germline V gene are MGHRA and YSYEKL. In nucleotides, the CDR3 is TGCGCCAGCAGCCAAGATGTGACCCTAGGGATGGAGGAAAAACTGTTTTTT. The encoded protein is CASSQDVTLGMEEKLFF.